This TCR beta chain was profiled in a study of early T cells in non-severe SARS-CoV-2 infection. Looking at the study overall: The study sequenced bulk RNA from unsorted whole blood, with chains unpaired. Notes on the study in general: Lookups in VDJdb leaned toward anti-spike CD8 responses and missed private and CD4 specificities.

This clonotype was counted many times. The antigen remains unidentified. The CDR3 has 16 residues. Molecules of cDNA were individually given unique molecular identifiers that were attached to them. TCRdb ran MiXCR on the 5' RACE reads and lists one entry per CDR3 protein. The repertoire holds 100,000 to 130,000 distinct CDR3 sequences, with roughly 12% as singletons. The sequenced material came from whole blood. The chain joins TRBV21-1 to TRBJ2-1; the DNA was not compared with TRBD2, the D call given in the table. TRBV21-1 is termed a pseudogene. The receptor was derived from an adult who was a healthcare worker with PCR-confirmed SARS-CoV-2 infection or an uninfected control (not recorded which). The CDR3 DNA reads as TGTGCCAGCAGCAAGGGCCTAGACGGGTCCTACAATGAGCAGTTCTTC. Protein product: CASSKGLDGSYNEQFF.